The 16 T cell receptor beta chains below all came from one sample that was sequenced in a study of cytomegalovirus exposure and HLA in healthy donors. PCR primers comprised 60 Vbeta and 13 Jbeta primers. Data came from immunoSEQ multiplex PCR; TCRdb stores just in-frame clones and leaves some out. The sample records fewer than 120,000 clones, around 88% being singletons. The sample taken for sequencing was PBMCs. These receptors originate from a man in his forties in good health and CMV-seronegative.

The V gene is TRBV28, the J gene TRBJ1-2, with 8 bases matching TRBD1. The trim removed 6 bases at V and 8 bases at J, leaving 11 bases unmatched. The CDR3 runs 14 residues. Germline V CDR1 and CDR2: MDHEN, SYDVKM. The CDR3 DNA reads TGTGCCAGCAGCACCCAGGGGGCGTTTGGCGGCTACACCTTC. It encodes CASSTQGAFGGYTF.

The chain couples TRBV2 to TRBJ1-4; no definite D call. Trimming removed 9 bases from V and 8 bases from J, with 13 bases in between. Germline loops: CDR1 SNHLY, CDR2 FYNNEI. The CDR3 consists of 12 residues. The CDR3 is CASEKAGEKLFF. CDR3 coding DNA: TGTGCCAGTGAGAAGGCAGGCGAAAAACTGTTTTTT.

This chain connects TRBV28 to TRBJ1-4, with TRBD1 matching 7 bases. The CDR3 runs to 15 residues. Trimming took 6 bases from V and 4 from J; bases not matched to a gene: 8. Germline assignment: CDR1 MDHEN and CDR2 SYDVKM. CDR3 coding DNA: TGTGCCAGCAGCGTCCCGACAGGGATTAATGAAAAACTGTTTTTT. Amino acid sequence: CASSVPTGINEKLFF.

The V and J genes are TRBV5-6 and TRBJ1-2; D is possibly TRBD1 (6 bases). The CDR3 runs 13 residues. CDR1 is SGHDT and CDR2 is YYEEEE in the germline V gene. V was shortened by 2 bases and J by 6 bases, with 11 bases between the two germline ends. CDR3 region: CASSFTGRDGYTF. For the CDR3, the DNA is TGTGCCAGCAGCTTTACAGGGAGGGATGGCTACACCTTC. Complete variable domain (other parts from reference TRBV5-6 and TRBJ1-2): DAGVTQSPTHLIKTRGQQVTLRCSPKSGHDTVSWYQQALGQGPQFIFQYYEEEERQRGNFPDRFSGHQFPNYSSELNVNALLLGDSALYLCASSFTGRDGYTFGSGTRLTVV.

This clone was recorded only once. This sequence joins TRBV19 and TRBJ1-5; D not certain. Trimming cost V 2 bases and J 6 bases, with 8 bases left between them. The CDR3 loop spans 13 amino acids. CDR1 and CDR2 (germline): LNHDA, SQIVND (reference sequence). CDR3 nucleotides: TGTGCCAGTAGTATAAAGATTAGTCAGCCCCAGCATTTT. Translating gives CASSIKISQPQHF.

The V call is TRBV18, the J call TRBJ2-7; D is possibly TRBD1 (6 bases). Germline CDR1 and CDR2: KGHSH and LQKENI. The CDR3 is 15 amino acids. The V end lost 3 bases, the J end lost 3 bases, and 15 bases lay between the germline ends. CDR3 coding DNA: TGTGCCAGCTCACCGGGACACCTTGAGCTCTACGAGCAGTACTTC. Translated: CASSPGHLELYEQYF.

The chain has TRBV29-1 and TRBJ2-7; 9 bases map to TRBD1. CDR1 is SQVTM and CDR2 is ANQGSEA in the germline V gene. The CDR3 loop spans 14 amino acids. V gave up 4 bases and J gave up 7 bases; unmatched junction bases: 11. The CDR3 loop reads CSVVKGQGGPEQYF. The CDR3 DNA reads TGCAGCGTTGTCAAGGGACAGGGAGGTCCTGAGCAGTACTTC.

The chain uses TRBV6-5 and TRBJ2-1; D not certain. V was clipped by 6 bases and J by 0 bases, with 12 bases between them. The CDR3 sequence is 15 residues long. Germline CDR1 reads MNHEY; CDR2 reads SVGAGI. CDR3 in DNA: TGTGCCAGCAGGCTATTACCCTCCTCCTACAATGAGCAGTTCTTC. Protein product: CASRLLPSSYNEQFF.

The chain joins TRBV9 to TRBJ2-7; the match to TRBD1 covers 10 bases. Germline CDR1 SGDLS, CDR2 YYNGEE. V lost 3 bases to trimming and J lost 4 bases; unmatched junction nucleotides: 4. CDR3 length equals 14 residues. For the CDR3, the DNA is TGTGCCAGCAGCGCCGGGACAGGGGTTTACGAGCAGTACTTC. This encodes CASSAGTGVYEQYF.

Regarding this clone: This sample also contains other DNA sequences that code for the same CDR3. The rearrangement joins TRBV5-1 to TRBJ2-5, with D hard to call. Germline V lookup: CDR1 SGHRS, CDR2 YFSETQ. Trimming removed 0 bases at V and 5 bases at J, with 5 bases between. The CDR3 consists of 12 residues. In nucleotides, the CDR3 is TGCGCCAGCAGCTTGGCCCCGGAGACCCAGTACTTC. As protein: CASSLAPETQYF.

This chain links TRBV29-1 with TRBJ1-2; a weak D match, TRBD1 (6 bases). In germline, CDR1 is SQVTM, CDR2 ANQGSEA. The V end lost 5 bases, the J end lost 8 bases, and 12 bases lay between the germline ends. The CDR3 has 11 amino acids. The CDR3 is CSVLGQKGYTF. CDR3 DNA sequence: TGCAGCGTTCTCGGACAGAAAGGCTACACCTTC.

This clone was detected only a few times. CDR3 coding DNA: TGTGCCAGCAGTCGGGACAGGTTAAGCTCCTACAATGAGCAGTTCTTC. This gives the protein CASSRDRLSSYNEQFF. V and J are TRBV7-3 and TRBJ2-1; 8 bases align to TRBD1. Germline CDR1 reads SGHTA; CDR2 reads FQGTGA. Trimming at V came to 6 bases and at J to 0 bases, leaving 7 bases not matched to a gene. The CDR3 totals 16 residues.

A few counts support this clone. J is TRBJ2-2 and V is TRBV4-2, with 7 bases lining up with TRBD2. Germline assignment: CDR1 LGHNA and CDR2 YNFKEQ. V lost 4 bases, J lost 1 base, and 6 bases stayed unmatched. The CDR3 consists of 16 residues. CDR3 amino acids: CASSPWGGGNTGELFF. The CDR3 region has the DNA TGTGCCAGCAGCCCCTGGGGCGGGGGGAACACCGGGGAGCTGTTTTTT.

This chain connects TRBV19 to TRBJ2-3, with D perhaps matching TRBD2 (6 bases). This CDR3 is 14 amino acids long. V was shortened by 3 bases and J by 0 bases, with 7 bases between the two germline ends. CDR1 and CDR2 from the germline V gene are LNHDA and SQIVND (reference sequence). The CDR3 reads CASSIRGSTDTQYF. The CDR3 nucleotides read TGTGCCAGTAGTATTCGGGGGAGCACAGATACGCAGTATTTT.

This rearrangement joins TRBV28 to TRBJ2-1; 9 nucleotides agree with TRBD2. This CDR3 is built from 18 residues. Germline V gene sequence: CDR1 MDHEN, CDR2 SYDVKM. With 2 bases clipped from V and 6 bases from J, the junction kept 14 bases outside the gene matches. Here the CDR3 DNA reads TGTGCCAGCAGTTTACAGTTGGTCTCGGGACTAGCCGGCAATGAGCAGTTCTTC. This translates into CASSLQLVSGLAGNEQFF.

V is TRBV7-2 and J is TRBJ1-4; 8 positions match TRBD1. The ends lost 5 bases at V and 7 bases at J; junction bases unmatched: 12. This CDR3 has 16 amino acids. Germline CDR1 reads SGHTA; CDR2 reads FQGNSA. This chain's CDR3 is CASSPRPQGAREKLFF. CDR3 sequence (DNA): TGTGCCAGCAGCCCGAGACCGCAGGGGGCGCGTGAAAAACTGTTTTTT.